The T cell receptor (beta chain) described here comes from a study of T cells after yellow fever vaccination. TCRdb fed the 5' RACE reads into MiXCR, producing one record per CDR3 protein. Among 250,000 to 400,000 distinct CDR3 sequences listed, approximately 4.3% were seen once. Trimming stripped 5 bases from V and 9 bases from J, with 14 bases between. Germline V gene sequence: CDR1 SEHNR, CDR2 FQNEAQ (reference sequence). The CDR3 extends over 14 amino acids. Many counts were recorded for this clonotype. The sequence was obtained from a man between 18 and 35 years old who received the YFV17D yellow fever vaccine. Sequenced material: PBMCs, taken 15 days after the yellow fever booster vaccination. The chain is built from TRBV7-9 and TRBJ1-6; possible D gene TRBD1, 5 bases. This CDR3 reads CASSPSGGGSPLHF. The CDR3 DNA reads TGTGCCAGCAGCCCTTCGGGGGGAGGTTCACCCCTCCACTTT.